Listed here are 7 T cell receptor beta chains from one sample, sequenced in a study of cytomegalovirus exposure and HLA in healthy donors. A multiplex PCR was run with 60 Vbeta primers and 13 Jbeta primers. Measured with immunoSEQ multiplex PCR; TCRdb has only the in-frame clones, and not every one. In total, the table holds some 130,000 clones. Source material: PBMCs. These receptor sequences come from a man between 18 and 35 years old in good health and CMV-seronegative.

J is TRBJ1-5 and V is TRBV29-1; D is possibly TRBD1 (5 bases). Germline V gene data show CDR1 as SQVTM and CDR2 as ANQGSEA. The CDR3 runs 12 residues. V gave up 6 bases and J gave up 9 bases, with 15 bases separating them. CDR3: CSVSGLGLPQHF. The CDR3 bases are TGCAGCGTATCAGGGTTAGGTCTGCCCCAGCATTTT. The full variable domain, completed using reference TRBV29-1 and TRBJ1-5, is SAVISQKPSRDICQRGTSLTIQCQVDSQVTMMFWYRQQPGQSLTLIATANQGSEATYESGFVIDKFPISRPNLTFSTLTVSNMSPEDSSIYLCSVSGLGLPQHFGDGTRLSIL.

The gene calls are TRBV27 and TRBJ1-2; D not resolved. CDR1 and CDR2 (germline): MNHEY, SMNVEV (reference sequence). The CDR3 is 12 residues long. Trimming removed 0 bases at V and 6 bases at J, with 5 bases between. The CDR3 here is CASSLSGDGYTF. CDR3 DNA: TGTGCCAGCAGTTTATCCGGGGATGGCTACACCTTC.

The V gene is TRBV29-1, the J gene TRBJ1-1, with D unresolved. Germline CDR1 SQVTM, CDR2 ANQGSEA. V dropped 5 bases and J dropped 5 bases, with 15 bases sitting between them. This CDR3 spans 13 amino acids. CDR3 nucleotide sequence: TGCAGCGTTTTCGCCTCTGGGCGAACTGAAGCTTTCTTT. The encoded protein is CSVFASGRTEAFF.

This sequence joins TRBV18 and TRBJ2-2; the match to TRBD2 covers 11 bases. The V segment lost 2 bases and the J segment 7 bases; nucleotides outside the gene matches: 6. Germline V lookup: CDR1 KGHSH, CDR2 LQKENI. The CDR3 has 16 residues. CDR3 nucleotide sequence: TGTGCCAGCTCACCAATGACTAGCGGGATTGGCGGGGAGCTGTTTTTT. It specifies CASSPMTSGIGGELFF.

The chain is built from TRBV7-9 and TRBJ1-1; the match to TRBD1 covers 7 bases. Trimming at V came to 5 bases and at J to 4 bases, leaving 7 bases not matched to a gene. CDR3 length: 14 residues. CDR1 is SEHNR, CDR2 FQNEAQ, per germline (reference sequence). The CDR3 reads CASSLDRAPTEAFF. The CDR3 bases are TGTGCCAGCAGCCTTGACAGGGCTCCCACTGAAGCTTTCTTT.

V gene TRBV19 combines with J gene TRBJ2-7; TRBD2 is a possible D gene (6 bases). This CDR3 region has 14 residues. The germline V and J ends were trimmed by 3 bases and 3 bases, with 12 bases remaining between them. Germline V gene data show CDR1 as LNHDA and CDR2 as SQIVND (reference sequence). DNA of the CDR3: TGTGCCAGTAGTATGGGTTGGGGGGACTACGAGCAGTACTTC. This translates into CASSMGWGDYEQYF.

The rearrangement joins TRBV7-6 to TRBJ2-3, with TRBD2 matching over 15 bases. Germline values: CDR1 SGHVS, CDR2 FNYEAQ. CDR3 size: 18 residues. Unmatched junction bases numbered 11, after V lost 5 bases and J lost 5 bases. The CDR3 protein is CASSPYPQGLAGGDTQYF. CDR3 coding DNA: TGTGCCAGCAGCCCATACCCGCAGGGACTAGCGGGGGGAGATACGCAGTATTTT. Combining the CDR3 with reference TRBV7-6 and TRBJ2-3 gives the whole variable domain GAGVSQSPRYKVTKRGQDVALRCDPISGHVSLYWYRQALGQGPEFLTYFNYEAQQDKSGLPNDRFSAERPEGSISTLTIQRTEQRDSAMYRCASSPYPQGLAGGDTQYFGPGTRLTVL.